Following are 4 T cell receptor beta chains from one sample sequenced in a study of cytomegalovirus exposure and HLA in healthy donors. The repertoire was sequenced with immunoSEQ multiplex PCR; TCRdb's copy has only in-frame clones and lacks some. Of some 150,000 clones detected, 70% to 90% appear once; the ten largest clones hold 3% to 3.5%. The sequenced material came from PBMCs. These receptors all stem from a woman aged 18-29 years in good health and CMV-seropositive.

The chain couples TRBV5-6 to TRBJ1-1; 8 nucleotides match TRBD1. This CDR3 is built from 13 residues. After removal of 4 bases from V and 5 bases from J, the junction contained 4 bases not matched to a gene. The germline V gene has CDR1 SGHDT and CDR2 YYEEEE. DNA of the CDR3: TGTGCCAGCAGCCTAACAGGGGGTACTGAAGCTTTCTTT. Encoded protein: CASSLTGGTEAFF.

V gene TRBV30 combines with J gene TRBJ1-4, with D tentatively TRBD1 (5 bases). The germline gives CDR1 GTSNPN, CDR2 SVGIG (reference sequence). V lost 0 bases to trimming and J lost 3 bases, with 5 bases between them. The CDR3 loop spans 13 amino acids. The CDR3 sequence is CAWSVGANEKLFF. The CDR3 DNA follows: TGTGCCTGGAGTGTAGGGGCTAATGAAAAACTGTTTTTT.

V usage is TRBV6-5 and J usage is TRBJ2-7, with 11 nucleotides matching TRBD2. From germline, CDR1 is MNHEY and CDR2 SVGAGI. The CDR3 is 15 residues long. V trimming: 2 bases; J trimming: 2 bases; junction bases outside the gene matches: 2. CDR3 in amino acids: CASSYGTSGTYEQYF. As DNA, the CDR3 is TGTGCCAGCAGTTACGGGACTAGCGGAACCTACGAGCAGTACTTC.

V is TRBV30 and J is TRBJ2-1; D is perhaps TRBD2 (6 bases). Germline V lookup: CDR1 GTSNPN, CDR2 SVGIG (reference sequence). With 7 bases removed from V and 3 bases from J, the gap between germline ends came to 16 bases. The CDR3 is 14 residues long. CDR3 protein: CALKEAGLYNEQFF. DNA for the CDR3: TGTGCCTTAAAGGAGGCGGGACTCTACAATGAGCAGTTCTTC.